The T cell receptor (beta chain) described here comes from a study of blood T cell repertoires in COVID-19. Sequenced by immunoSEQ multiplex PCR; TCRdb stores in-frame clones only, minus some. The data contain about 120,000 clones, approximately 87% of them singletons. Germline CDR1 SNHLY, CDR2 FYNNEI. The CDR3 loop spans 14 amino acids. With 3 bases removed from V and 2 bases from J, the gap between germline ends came to 10 bases. Sequencing was carried out using peripheral blood. The sequence was collected from a woman between 45 and 65 years old with acute or convalescent COVID-19. The J gene is TRBJ1-2, the V gene TRBV2; D possibly corresponds to TRBD1 (6 bases). CDR3 nucleotides: TGTGCCAGCAGTGAGGAACAGGGAAACTATGGCTACACCTTC. Encoded protein: CASSEEQGNYGYTF.